These 15 T cell receptor beta chains were all obtained from the same sample, sequenced in a study of sequential checkpoint blockade in melanoma. Profiling relied on immunoSEQ multiplex PCR, and the TCRdb table lists in-frame clones only, not all of them. The sample has thousands of clones; roughly a sixth are singletons. Treatment given: randomized to nivolumab then ipilimumab (arm A) or the reverse (arm B). The starting material was tumor tissue (inferred from file names), obtained from a patient given nivolumab and ipilimumab in sequence. Receptors were obtained from a human donor with melanoma.

The rearrangement links TRBV19 to TRBJ2-2, with TRBD2 matching 11 bases. Germline lookup yields CDR1 LNHDA and CDR2 SQIVND (reference sequence). V gave up 4 bases and J gave up 7 bases; unmatched junction bases: 5. CDR3 size: 15 residues. CDR3 protein: CASSRLAGGSGELFF. For the CDR3, the DNA is TGTGCCAGTAGTAGGCTAGCGGGGGGAAGCGGGGAGCTGTTTTTT.

This clone was found a few times. The chain is built from TRBV19 and TRBJ1-2; D is unresolved. Trimming shortened V by 7 bases and J by 3 bases, and 15 bases separated the two germline ends. This CDR3 comprises 14 residues. CDR1 and CDR2 from the germline V gene are LNHDA and SQIVND (reference sequence). CDR3 in amino acids: CASTPRKADYGYTF. Here the CDR3 DNA reads TGTGCCAGTACTCCAAGGAAGGCAGACTATGGCTACACCTTC.

In this sample, this clone turned up many times. The chain recombines TRBV11-3 with TRBJ2-3; D remains ambiguous. The CDR3 extends over 17 amino acids. Germline CDR1 SGHNT, CDR2 YENEEA. V dropped 5 bases and J dropped 11 bases, with 29 bases sitting between them. CDR3 sequence: CASSKDSEAAFHRGQYF. CDR3 DNA sequence: TGTGCCAGCAGCAAAGACTCAGAGGCGGCCTTTCACCGAGGGCAGTATTTT.

The V call is TRBV5-1, the J call TRBJ1-1; D is possibly TRBD1 (5 bases). The V end was cut by 2 bases, the J end by 5 bases, with 19 bases between. The CDR3 runs 16 residues. Germline V gives CDR1 SGHRS, CDR2 YFSETQ. For the CDR3, the DNA is TGCGCCAGCAGCTTCCGGACAACCGGGGTGGAGACTGAAGCTTTCTTT. This sequence encodes CASSFRTTGVETEAFF. The full variable domain, in which reference TRBV5-1 and TRBJ1-1 provide the parts outside the CDR3, is KAGVTQTPRYLIKTRGQQVTLSCSPISGHRSVSWYQQTPGQGLQFLFEYFSETQRNKGNFPGRFSGRQFSNSRSEMNVSTLELGDSALYLCASSFRTTGVETEAFFGQGTRLTVV.

This clone was seen at least ten times. The J gene is TRBJ1-2, the V gene TRBV7-2, with D uncertain. Germline-derived CDR1 and CDR2 are SGHTA and FQGNSA. CDR3 size: 13 residues. Trimming took 2 bases from V and 6 from J, leaving 10 bases between them. The CDR3 loop reads CASSLLTGNGYTF. Written as DNA, the CDR3 is TGTGCCAGCAGCTTATTAACGGGGAATGGCTACACCTTC.

The chain links TRBV6-8 to TRBJ1-2; D may be TRBD1 (5 bases). The CDR3 extends over 16 amino acids. CDR1 and CDR2 (germline): MNHGY, SAAAGT. Trimming pared 6 bases from V and 3 bases from J, leaving 20 bases between. CDR3 amino acids: CASSLTGAGKDYGYTF. CDR3 bases: TGTGCCAGCAGCCTGACCGGGGCCGGGAAGGACTATGGCTACACCTTC.

The J gene is TRBJ2-2, the V gene TRBV5-1; D is perhaps TRBD2 (6 bases). With 1 base removed from V and 4 bases from J, the gap between germline ends came to 11 bases. This CDR3 comprises 15 residues. Looked up from germline, CDR1 is SGHRS and CDR2 is YFSETQ. The CDR3 loop reads CASSLMIGSTGELFF. In nucleotides, the CDR3 is TGCGCCAGCAGCTTGATGATCGGGAGCACCGGGGAGCTGTTTTTT.

A few counts support this clone. The chain is built from TRBV6-8 and TRBJ2-5; a possible D gene is TRBD2 (5 bases). This CDR3 has 14 residues. Germline V gene sequence: CDR1 MNHGY, CDR2 SAAAGT. V was pared by 6 bases and J by 5 bases, with 16 bases between. The DNA for the CDR3 is TGTGCCAGCAGGGTGGTAGTCTCGGGGGAGACCCAGTACTTC. Translation: CASRVVVSGETQYF.

This clone occurred a few times. This rearrangement joins TRBV6-8 to TRBJ2-2; D is unresolved. The CDR3 runs to 13 residues. V was clipped by 1 base and J by 8 bases, with 8 bases between them. CDR1 is MNHGY and CDR2 is SAAAGT in the germline V gene. CDR3 sequence: CASSYFTGGELFF. CDR3 bases: TGTGCCAGCAGTTACTTTACCGGGGGGGAGCTGTTTTTT.

This clone was recorded at least ten times. The rearrangement uses TRBV11-3 and TRBJ1-6; TRBD1 agrees at 7 bases. V gave up 5 bases and J gave up 7 bases; unmatched junction bases: 11. The CDR3 contains 16 residues. Germline V gives CDR1 SGHNT, CDR2 YENEEA. CDR3 in amino acids: CASSLSGQAENSPLHF. CDR3 DNA: TGTGCCAGCAGCCTCTCCGGACAGGCCGAAAATTCACCCCTCCACTTT.

This clone was seen only a few times. J is TRBJ2-1 and V is TRBV11-3; a weak D match, TRBD1 (7 bases). The V end lost 5 bases, the J end lost 9 bases, and 26 bases lay between the germline ends. From germline, CDR1 is SGHNT and CDR2 YENEEA. There are 17 residues in the CDR3. In DNA form, the CDR3 reads TGTGCCAGCAGCCCAGGACAGGCCCTAGCGCCACGGGTTGAGCAGTTCTTC. It translates to CASSPGQALAPRVEQFF.

This clone has a count of ten or more. CDR3 protein: CASSQVSGQGARYGYTF. The CDR3 DNA is TGTGCCAGCAGCCAAGTTTCTGGACAGGGGGCTCGCTATGGCTACACCTTC. The chain is built from TRBV11-3 and TRBJ1-2; 11 bases map to TRBD1. Germline V gene data show CDR1 as SGHNT and CDR2 as YENEEA. The CDR3 is 17 residues long. V lost 5 bases, J lost 4 bases, and 12 bases stayed unmatched.

There are many counts of this clone. The rearrangement links TRBV11-3 to TRBJ1-3; 7 bases align to TRBD1. V trimming: 4 bases; J trimming: 0 bases; junction bases outside the gene matches: 3. Germline CDR1 is SGHNT and CDR2 is YENEEA. The CDR3 contains 15 residues. The DNA of the CDR3 is TGTGCCAGCAGCTCCGACAGGGTCTCTGGAAACACCATATATTTT. As protein: CASSSDRVSGNTIYF.

This clone was found many times. This chain uses TRBV11-3 with TRBJ2-7, with TRBD1 matching 12 bases. The CDR3 totals 14 residues. The V segment lost 4 bases and the J segment 5 bases; nucleotides outside the gene matches: 3. Germline loops: CDR1 SGHNT, CDR2 YENEEA. This chain's CDR3 is CASSSGTGGDEQYF. The CDR3 DNA sequence: TGTGCCAGCAGCTCCGGGACAGGGGGCGACGAGCAGTACTTC.

Within the sample, this clone is medium-sized. The rearrangement joins TRBV14 to TRBJ1-3; D gene ambiguous. The CDR3 contains 11 residues. Germline-derived CDR1 and CDR2 are SGHDN and FVKESK. The CDR3 region has the DNA TGTGCAGTTGCCTCTGGAAACACCATATATTTT. Protein: CAVASGNTIYF.